This entry is about one TCR beta chain. Its antigen remains unidentified. The table came from immunoSEQ multiplex PCR; TCRdb's copy has only in-frame clones and leaves some out. Among some 15,000 clones listed, around three quarters were seen once. The data are from a study of CD4 T cells in relation to SARS-CoV-2 and coronaviruses. Study context: TCR beta CDR3s were sequenced after approximately ten-day antigen culture of PBMCs. No peptide or an HIV-1 Nef peptide pool served as negative control. Crossreactive spike epitopes shared across donors were mapped to their HLA restriction.

CDR3 length equals 16 residues. CDR1 is SGHTA and CDR2 is FQGNSA in the germline V gene. V dropped 5 bases and J dropped 4 bases, with 18 bases sitting between them. Unexposed donor CD4+ T cells date from about 2010-2019, before the COVID-19 pandemic. CD4+ T cells were isolated from the cells after 10 days of culture. Fresh IL-2 medium replaced half the medium on days 3 and 7. The chain couples TRBV7-2 to TRBJ1-5, with D perhaps matching TRBD1 (6 bases). The source of this sequence is a human donor in good health. Specimen: CD4+ T cells from PBMCs, cultured in vitro. Written as DNA, the CDR3 is TGTGCCAGCAGCCGCCGGACGGGACAAGTTAATCAGCCCCAGCATTTT. It is translated as CASSRRTGQVNQPQHF.